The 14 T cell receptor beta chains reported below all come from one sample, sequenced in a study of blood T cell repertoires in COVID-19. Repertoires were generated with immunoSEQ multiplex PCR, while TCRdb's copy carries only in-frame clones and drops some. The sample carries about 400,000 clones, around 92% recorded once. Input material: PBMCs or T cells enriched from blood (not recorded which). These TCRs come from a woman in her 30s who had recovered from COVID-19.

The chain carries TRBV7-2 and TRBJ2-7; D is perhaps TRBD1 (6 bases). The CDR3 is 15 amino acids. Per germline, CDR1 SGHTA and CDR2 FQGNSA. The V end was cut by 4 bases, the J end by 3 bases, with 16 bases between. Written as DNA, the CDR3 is TGTGCCAGCAGCTACCACTGGACAGTTGACTACGAGCAGTACTTC. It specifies CASSYHWTVDYEQYF.

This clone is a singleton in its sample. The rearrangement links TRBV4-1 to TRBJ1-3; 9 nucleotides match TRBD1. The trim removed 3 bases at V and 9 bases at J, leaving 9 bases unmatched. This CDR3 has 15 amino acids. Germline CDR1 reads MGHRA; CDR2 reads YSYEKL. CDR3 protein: CASSQTDRGRGTIYF. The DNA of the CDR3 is TGCGCCAGCAGCCAGACCGACAGGGGGAGGGGCACCATATATTTT.

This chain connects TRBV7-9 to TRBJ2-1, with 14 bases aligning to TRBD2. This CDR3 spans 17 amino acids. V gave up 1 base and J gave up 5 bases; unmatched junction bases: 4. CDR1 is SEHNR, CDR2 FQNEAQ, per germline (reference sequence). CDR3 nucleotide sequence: TGTGCCAGCAGCTTAGAAGGACTAGCGGGGGGAAACAATGAGCAGTTCTTC. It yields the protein CASSLEGLAGGNNEQFF.

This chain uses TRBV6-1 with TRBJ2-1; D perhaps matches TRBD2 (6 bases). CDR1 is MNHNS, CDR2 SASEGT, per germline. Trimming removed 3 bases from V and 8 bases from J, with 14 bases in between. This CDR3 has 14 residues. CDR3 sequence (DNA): TGTGCCAGCAGTGAGCGGGAACCTCAGGATGAGCAGTTCTTC. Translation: CASSEREPQDEQFF.

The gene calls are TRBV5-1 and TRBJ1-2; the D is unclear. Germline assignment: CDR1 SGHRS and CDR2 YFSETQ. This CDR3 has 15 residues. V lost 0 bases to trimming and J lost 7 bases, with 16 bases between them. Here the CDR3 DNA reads TGCGCCAGCAGCTTGGAGGTCGGGTGGTGGTCTGGCTACACCTTC. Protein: CASSLEVGWWSGYTF.

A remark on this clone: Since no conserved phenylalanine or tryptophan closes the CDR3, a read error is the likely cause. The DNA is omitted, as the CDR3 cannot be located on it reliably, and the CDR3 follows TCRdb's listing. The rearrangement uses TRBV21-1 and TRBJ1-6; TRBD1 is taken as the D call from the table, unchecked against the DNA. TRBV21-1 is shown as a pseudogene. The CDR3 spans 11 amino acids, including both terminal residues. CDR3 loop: CASQRGRTLQR.

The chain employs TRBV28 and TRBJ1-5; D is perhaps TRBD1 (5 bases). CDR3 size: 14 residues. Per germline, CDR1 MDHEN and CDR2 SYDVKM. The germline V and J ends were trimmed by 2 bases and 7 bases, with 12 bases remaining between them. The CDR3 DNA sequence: TGTGCCAGCAGTTTAACCCAGGGTTTGCAGCCCCAGCATTTT. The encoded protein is CASSLTQGLQPQHF.

The CDR3 nucleotides read TGTGCCAGCAGACAGCAGGGGGACACTGAAGCTTTCTTT. Amino acid sequence: CASRQQGDTEAFF. J is TRBJ1-1 and V is TRBV6-8, with 7 bases identical to TRBD1. V lost 6 bases to trimming and J lost 3 bases; unmatched junction nucleotides: 4. Germline V CDR1 and CDR2: MNHGY, SAAAGT. This CDR3 contains 13 residues.

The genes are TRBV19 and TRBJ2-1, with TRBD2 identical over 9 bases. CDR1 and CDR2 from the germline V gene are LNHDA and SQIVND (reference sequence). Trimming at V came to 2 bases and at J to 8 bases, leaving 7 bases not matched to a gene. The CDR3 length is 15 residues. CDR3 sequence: CASSIISGSLHEQFF. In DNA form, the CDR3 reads TGTGCCAGTAGTATAATTAGCGGGAGTTTACATGAGCAGTTCTTC.

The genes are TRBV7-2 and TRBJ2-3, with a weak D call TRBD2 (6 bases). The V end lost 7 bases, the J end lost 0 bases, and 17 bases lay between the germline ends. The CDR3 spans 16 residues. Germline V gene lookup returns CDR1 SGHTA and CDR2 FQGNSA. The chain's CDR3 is CASTPTGRSSTDTQYF. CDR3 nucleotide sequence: TGTGCCAGCACCCCCACCGGGAGATCTAGCACAGATACGCAGTATTTT.

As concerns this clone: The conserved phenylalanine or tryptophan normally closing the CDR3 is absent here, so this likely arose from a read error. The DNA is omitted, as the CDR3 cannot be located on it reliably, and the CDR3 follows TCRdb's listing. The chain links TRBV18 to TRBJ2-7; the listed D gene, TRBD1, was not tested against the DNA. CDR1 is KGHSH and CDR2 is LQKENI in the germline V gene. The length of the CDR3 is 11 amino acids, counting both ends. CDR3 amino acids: CASSATELKIL.

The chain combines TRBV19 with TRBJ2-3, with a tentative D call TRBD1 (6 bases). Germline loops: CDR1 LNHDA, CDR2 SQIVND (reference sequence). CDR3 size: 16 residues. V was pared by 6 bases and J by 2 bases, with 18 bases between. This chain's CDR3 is CASRRGSVQTTDTQYF. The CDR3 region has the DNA TGTGCCAGTAGGAGGGGGTCGGTACAAACCACAGATACGCAGTATTTT.

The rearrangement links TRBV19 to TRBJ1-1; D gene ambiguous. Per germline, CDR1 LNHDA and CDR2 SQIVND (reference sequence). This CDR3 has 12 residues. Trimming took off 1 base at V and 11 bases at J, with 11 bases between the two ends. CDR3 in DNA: TGTGCCAGTAGTATAGGAGTTGTCGCGGCTTTCTTT. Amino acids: CASSIGVVAAFF.

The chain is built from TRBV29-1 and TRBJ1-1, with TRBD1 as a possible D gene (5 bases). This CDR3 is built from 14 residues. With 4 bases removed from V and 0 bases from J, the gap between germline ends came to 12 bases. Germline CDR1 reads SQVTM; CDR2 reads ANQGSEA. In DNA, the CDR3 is TGCAGCGTTGGGGCGACAGAAATGAACACTGAAGCTTTCTTT. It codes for CSVGATEMNTEAFF.